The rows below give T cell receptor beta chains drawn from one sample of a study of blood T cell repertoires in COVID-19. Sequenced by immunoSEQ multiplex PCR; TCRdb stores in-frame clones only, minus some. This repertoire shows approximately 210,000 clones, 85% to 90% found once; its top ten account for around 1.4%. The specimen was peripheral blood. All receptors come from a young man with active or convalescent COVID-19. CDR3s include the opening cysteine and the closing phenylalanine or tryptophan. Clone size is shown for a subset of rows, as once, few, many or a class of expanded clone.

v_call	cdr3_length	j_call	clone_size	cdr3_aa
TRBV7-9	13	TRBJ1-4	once	CASSVGSGEKLFF
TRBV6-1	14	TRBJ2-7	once	CASSEVGLAYEQYF
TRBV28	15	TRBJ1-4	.	CASSWTTGTNEKLFF
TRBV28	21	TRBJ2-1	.	CASSFFSASGGRKGNYNEQFF
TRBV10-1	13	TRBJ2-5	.	CASRAGLQETQYF
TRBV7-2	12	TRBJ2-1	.	CASSARGDEQFF
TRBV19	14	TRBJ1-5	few	CASSIGTAHQPQHF
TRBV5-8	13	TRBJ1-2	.	CASSFGGESGYTF
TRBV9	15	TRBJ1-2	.	CASSAHTGTGHGYTF
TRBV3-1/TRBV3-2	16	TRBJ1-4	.	CASSQDPQGNNEKLFF
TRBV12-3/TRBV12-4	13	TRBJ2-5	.	CASSISLMETQYF
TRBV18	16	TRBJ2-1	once	CASSPGTGERFDEQFF
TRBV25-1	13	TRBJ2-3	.	CATTREGTDTQYF
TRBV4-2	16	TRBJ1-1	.	CASSQVARGVNTEAFF
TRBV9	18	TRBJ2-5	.	CASSMALSAKQGVGTQYF
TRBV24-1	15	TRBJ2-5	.	CATSEPGLPVETQYF
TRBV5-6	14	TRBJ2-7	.	CASSLGTSGYEQYF
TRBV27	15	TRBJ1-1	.	CASSRGIRGDTEAFF
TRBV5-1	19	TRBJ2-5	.	CASSRRLGTSPLSRETQYF
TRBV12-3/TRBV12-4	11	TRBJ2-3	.	CASSPSDTQYF
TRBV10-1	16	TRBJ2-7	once	CASTTTTGQGGWWQYF
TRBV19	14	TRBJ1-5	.	CASSIEEPNQPQHF
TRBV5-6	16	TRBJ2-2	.	CASSEDRGQALGELFF
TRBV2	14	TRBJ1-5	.	CASSSDRGRQPQHF
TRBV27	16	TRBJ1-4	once	CASSSPPGQGARWLFF
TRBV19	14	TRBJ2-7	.	CASSMLAGGEEQYF
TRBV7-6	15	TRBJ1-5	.	CASSLGGGGDQPQHF
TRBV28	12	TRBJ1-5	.	CASSSGNQPQHF
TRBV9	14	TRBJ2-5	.	CASSEGRDQETQYF
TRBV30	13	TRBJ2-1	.	CAWRGGSNSEQFF
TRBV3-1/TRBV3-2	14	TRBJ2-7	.	CASSQGWDYYEQYF
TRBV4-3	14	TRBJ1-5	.	CASSPRDSNQPQHF
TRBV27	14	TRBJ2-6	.	CASSLGWENNVLTF
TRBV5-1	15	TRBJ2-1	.	CASSLGLAGGNEQFF
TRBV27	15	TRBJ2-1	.	CASSPTSPPYNEQFF
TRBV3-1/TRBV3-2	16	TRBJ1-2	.	CASSREFRSGAGGYTF
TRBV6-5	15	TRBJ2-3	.	CASSSALLGSDTQYF
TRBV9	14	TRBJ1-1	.	CASSVVQGRAEAFF
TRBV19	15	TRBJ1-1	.	CASILMDRKNTEAFF
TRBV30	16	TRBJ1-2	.	CAWSVSPGQGSYGYTF
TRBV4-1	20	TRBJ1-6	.	CASSRFSRTLRQGSHSPLHF
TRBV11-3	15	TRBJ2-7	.	CASSLRAGDTYEQYF
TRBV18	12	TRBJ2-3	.	CASSSRTDTQYF
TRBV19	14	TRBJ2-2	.	CASSILELSGELFF
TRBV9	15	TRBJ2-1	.	CASRPGSSGRNEQFF